Following are 7 T cell receptor beta chains from one sample sequenced in a study of CD8 T cells in Susac syndrome. cDNA came from approximately 0.5 to 1 ug RNA primed by random hexamers. One entry per CDR3 protein, called by TCRdb with MiXCR from the immunoSEQ multiplex PCR reads. This table has around 100,000 distinct CDR3 sequences, 95% appearing once. The sequencing sample was made of CD8+ T cells from PBMCs. The origin of the receptors is a human donor with Susac syndrome.

This chain joins TRBV6-4 and TRBJ2-3; 8 positions match TRBD2. The CDR3 runs 15 residues. V shed 2 bases, J shed 2 bases, and the junction held 3 bases outside the gene matches. The germline V gene has CDR1 MRHNA and CDR2 SNTAGT. CDR3 sequence (DNA): TGTGCCAGCAGTGACAACGGGGGGGCCACAGATACGCAGTATTTT. It yields the protein CASSDNGGATDTQYF.

The chain has TRBV13 and TRBJ2-3, with 7 nucleotides matching TRBD2. The CDR3 is made up of 16 amino acids. The V gene's germline CDR1 is PRHDT and CDR2 FYEKMQ (reference sequence). V lost 5 bases and J lost 6; bases outside the gene matches: 14. The CDR3 reads CASSHSAGHVGDTQYF. CDR3 coding DNA: TGTGCCAGCAGCCATTCAGCGGGGCACGTTGGGGATACGCAGTATTTT. Variable domain in full (rest from reference TRBV13 and TRBJ2-3): AAGVIQSPRHLIKEKRETATLKCYPIPRHDTVYWYQQGPGQDPQFLISFYEKMQSDKGSIPDRFSAQQFSDYHSELNMSSLELGDSALYFCASSHSAGHVGDTQYFGPGTRLTVL.

V and J are TRBV4-1 and TRBJ2-2; D unclear. The V and J ends lost 0 bases and 7 bases respectively, with 12 bases between them. There are 15 residues in the CDR3. Germline CDR1 is MGHRA and CDR2 is YSYEKL. This CDR3 reads CASSQEHRRHGELFF. The CDR3 DNA follows: TGCGCCAGCAGCCAAGAGCATAGAAGGCACGGGGAGCTGTTTTTT.

The rearrangement links TRBV29-1 to TRBJ2-5; a possible D gene is TRBD2 (5 bases). The CDR3 spans 13 residues. Trimming took off 6 bases at V and 3 bases at J, with 14 bases between the two ends. CDR1 and CDR2 (germline): SQVTM, ANQGSEA. CDR3 coding DNA: TGCAGCGTCCAAAGCGGACCTGAAGAGACCCAGTACTTC. This gives the protein CSVQSGPEETQYF.

The chain employs TRBV14 and TRBJ2-7; no definite D call. V lost 3 bases, J lost 5 bases, and 14 bases lay in between. This CDR3 region has 14 residues. Germline lookup yields CDR1 SGHDN and CDR2 FVKESK. The CDR3 sequence is CASSHRSQPHEQYF. The CDR3 DNA follows: TGTGCCAGCAGCCATCGTTCCCAGCCGCACGAGCAGTACTTC.

The J gene is TRBJ1-1, the V gene TRBV5-4; D is uncertain. Per the germline V gene, CDR1 is SGHNT and CDR2 is YYREEE (reference sequence). The length of the CDR3 is 13 residues. The germline V and J ends were trimmed by 4 bases and 3 bases, with 10 bases remaining between them. The CDR3 spells CASSPGGDTEAFF. The DNA for the CDR3 is TGTGCCAGCAGCCCCGGAGGCGACACTGAAGCTTTCTTT.

This chain links TRBV3-1 with TRBJ2-3; possibly TRBD1 for D (5 bases). The length of the CDR3 is 13 residues. Trimming shortened V by 6 bases and J by 6 bases, and 13 bases separated the two germline ends. Looked up from germline, CDR1 is LGHDT and CDR2 is YNNKEL (reference sequence). The DNA of the CDR3 is TGTGCCAGCAGGGACACCCCGGAGGATACGCAGTATTTT. Residues: CASRDTPEDTQYF.